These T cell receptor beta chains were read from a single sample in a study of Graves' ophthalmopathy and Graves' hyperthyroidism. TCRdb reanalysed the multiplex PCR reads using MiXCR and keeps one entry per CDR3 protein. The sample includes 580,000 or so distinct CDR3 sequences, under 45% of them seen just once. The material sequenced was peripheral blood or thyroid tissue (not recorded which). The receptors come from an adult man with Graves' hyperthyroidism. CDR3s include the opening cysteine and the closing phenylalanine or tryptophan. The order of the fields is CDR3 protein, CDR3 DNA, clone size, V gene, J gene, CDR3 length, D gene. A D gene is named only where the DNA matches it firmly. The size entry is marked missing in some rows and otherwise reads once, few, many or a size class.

CDR3aa: CASSLDGLAGPEQYF
CDR3nt: TGTGCCAGCAGCTTAGATGGACTAGCGGGTCCGGAGCAGTACTTC
abundance: few
v_gene: TRBV11-2
j_gene: TRBJ2-7
len: 15
d_gene: TRBD2

CDR3aa: CASTAGTRPYGQYF
CDR3nt: TGTGCCAGCACCGCCGGGACTAGGCCCTACGGGCAGTACTTC
abundance: NA
v_gene: TRBV6-5
j_gene: TRBJ2-7
len: 14
d_gene: TRBD2

CDR3aa: CASSLGGSSNYGYTF
CDR3nt: TGCGCCAGCAGCTTGGGCGGGAGCTCTAACTATGGCTACACCTTC
abundance: many
v_gene: TRBV5-1
j_gene: TRBJ1-2
len: 15
d_gene: NA

CDR3aa: CNVGTTVETQYF
CDR3nt: TGCAACGTTGGGACGACAGTGGAGACCCAGTACTTC
abundance: NA
v_gene: TRBV29-1
j_gene: TRBJ2-5
len: 12
d_gene: NA

CDR3aa: CSVEDPNQRSNTGELFF
CDR3nt: TGCAGCGTTGAAGACCCGAATCAGCGGTCGAACACCGGGGAGCTGTTTTTT
abundance: NA
v_gene: TRBV29-1
j_gene: TRBJ2-2
len: 17
d_gene: NA

CDR3aa: CASSSLKTGTLNTEAFF
CDR3nt: TGTGCCAGCAGTTCCCTAAAAACCGGGACCCTGAACACTGAAGCTTTCTTT
abundance: NA
v_gene: TRBV10-2
j_gene: TRBJ1-1
len: 17
d_gene: NA

CDR3aa: CASSRSWAYEQYF
CDR3nt: TGTGCCAGCAGTAGGAGCTGGGCCTACGAGCAGTACTTC
abundance: many
v_gene: TRBV7-2
j_gene: TRBJ2-7
len: 13
d_gene: NA

CDR3aa: CASNRTGAPCPDTQYF
CDR3nt: TGTGCCAGCAACCGGACAGGGGCCCCATGTCCAGATACGCAGTATTTT
abundance: NA
v_gene: TRBV7-3
j_gene: TRBJ2-3
len: 16
d_gene: TRBD1

CDR3aa: CAWSVGGRLFF
CDR3nt: TGTGCCTGGAGTGTCGGAGGGAGACTGTTTTTT
abundance: once
v_gene: TRBV30
j_gene: TRBJ1-4
len: 11
d_gene: NA

CDR3aa: CASAGPTLWEQYF
CDR3nt: TGTGCCAGCGCTGGACCTACCCTTTGGGAGCAGTACTTC
abundance: many
v_gene: TRBV2
j_gene: TRBJ2-7
len: 13
d_gene: NA

CDR3aa: CASSEGQLDYTF
CDR3nt: TGTGCCAGCAGTGAAGGACAGTTAGACTACACCTTC
abundance: many
v_gene: TRBV6-1
j_gene: TRBJ1-2
len: 12
d_gene: NA

CDR3aa: CASSLKRGPISGANVLTF
CDR3nt: TGTGCCAGCAGTCTCAAGCGGGGCCCCATCTCTGGGGCCAACGTCCTGACTTTC
abundance: many
v_gene: TRBV7-8
j_gene: TRBJ2-6
len: 18
d_gene: TRBD2

CDR3aa: CASSPRTVWDTEAFF
CDR3nt: TGTGCCAGCAGCCCTAGGACAGTTTGGGACACTGAAGCTTTCTTT
abundance: many
v_gene: TRBV6-5
j_gene: TRBJ1-1
len: 15
d_gene: NA

CDR3aa: CASSSGRSSEQYF
CDR3nt: TGTGCCAGCAGTTCGGGCCGGTCCTCCGAGCAGTACTTC
abundance: many
v_gene: TRBV6-5
j_gene: TRBJ2-7
len: 13
d_gene: NA

CDR3aa: CASSYFSGDNEQFF
CDR3nt: TGTGCCAGCAGTTACTTTTCGGGGGACAATGAGCAGTTCTTC
abundance: few
v_gene: TRBV6-5
j_gene: TRBJ2-1
len: 14
d_gene: NA

CDR3aa: CSATRGRPDTQYF
CDR3nt: TGCAGTGCTACCCGCGGGAGGCCAGATACGCAGTATTTT
abundance: few
v_gene: TRBV20-1
j_gene: TRBJ2-3
len: 13
d_gene: TRBD2

CDR3aa: CASSLGTSGSPDEQYF
CDR3nt: TGTGCCAGCAGCCTCGGGACTAGCGGGAGTCCCGATGAGCAGTACTTC
abundance: NA
v_gene: TRBV7-3
j_gene: TRBJ2-7
len: 16
d_gene: TRBD2

CDR3aa: CASSQAQGGTNEKLFF
CDR3nt: TGCGCCAGCAGCCAAGCGCAGGGAGGGACTAATGAAAAACTGTTTTTT
abundance: NA
v_gene: TRBV4-1
j_gene: TRBJ1-4
len: 16
d_gene: NA

CDR3aa: CSAPGQGEYGYTF
CDR3nt: TGCAGTGCTCCGGGACAGGGTGAATATGGCTACACCTTC
abundance: NA
v_gene: TRBV20-1
j_gene: TRBJ1-2
len: 13
d_gene: TRBD1

CDR3aa: CASSGPGQGARGYEQYF
CDR3nt: TGTGCCAGCAGCGGCCCCGGACAGGGGGCACGGGGCTACGAGCAGTACTTC
abundance: NA
v_gene: TRBV7-2
j_gene: TRBJ2-7
len: 17
d_gene: TRBD1

CDR3aa: CASSPPGLQETQYF
CDR3nt: TGTGCCAGCAGCCCCCCGGGACTGCAAGAGACCCAGTACTTC
abundance: many
v_gene: TRBV7-9
j_gene: TRBJ2-5
len: 14
d_gene: NA

CDR3aa: CASSATGNNQPQHF
CDR3nt: TGTGCCAGCAGCGCAACGGGGAACAATCAGCCCCAGCATTTT
abundance: many
v_gene: TRBV7-9
j_gene: TRBJ1-5
len: 14
d_gene: NA

CDR3aa: CASSPRGGVGYEQYF
CDR3nt: TGTGCCAGCAGCCCACGGGGAGGGGTCGGCTACGAGCAGTACTTC
abundance: NA
v_gene: TRBV9
j_gene: TRBJ2-7
len: 15
d_gene: TRBD2

CDR3aa: CASLPRESSEQYF
CDR3nt: TGTGCCAGCCTCCCCAGGGAGTCCTCCGAGCAGTACTTC
abundance: NA
v_gene: TRBV6-6
j_gene: TRBJ2-7
len: 13
d_gene: NA

CDR3aa: CASLDRVGLYEQYF
CDR3nt: TGTGCCAGCCTCGACAGGGTAGGGCTCTACGAGCAGTACTTC
abundance: few
v_gene: TRBV2
j_gene: TRBJ2-7
len: 14
d_gene: TRBD1

CDR3aa: CSARDGDTGVDEKLFF
CDR3nt: TGCAGTGCTAGAGATGGGGACACAGGCGTGGATGAAAAACTGTTTTTT
abundance: many
v_gene: TRBV20-1
j_gene: TRBJ1-4
len: 16
d_gene: NA

CDR3aa: CASIPGQGGGTEAFF
CDR3nt: TGTGCCAGCATCCCGGGACAGGGGGGGGGTACTGAAGCTTTCTTT
abundance: NA
v_gene: TRBV25-1
j_gene: TRBJ1-1
len: 15
d_gene: TRBD1

CDR3aa: CASSAGQISNQPQHF
CDR3nt: TGCGCCAGCAGCGCCGGTCAGATTAGCAATCAGCCCCAGCATTTT
abundance: NA
v_gene: TRBV4-1
j_gene: TRBJ1-5
len: 15
d_gene: NA

CDR3aa: CASSLGTGFGEQYF
CDR3nt: TGTGCCAGCAGTTTGGGGACAGGGTTTGGCGAGCAGTACTTC
abundance: NA
v_gene: TRBV28
j_gene: TRBJ2-7
len: 14
d_gene: TRBD1

CDR3aa: CATSDLNEQYF
CDR3nt: TGTGCCACCAGTGATTTGAACGAGCAGTACTTC
abundance: many
v_gene: TRBV24-1
j_gene: TRBJ2-7
len: 11
d_gene: NA

CDR3aa: CASSYSRSDRLMNTEAFF
CDR3nt: TGTGCCAGCAGTTACTCTAGGTCGGACAGACTCATGAACACTGAAGCTTTCTTT
abundance: NA
v_gene: TRBV6-5
j_gene: TRBJ1-1
len: 18
d_gene: NA

CDR3aa: CARDARGAVHPNYGYTF
CDR3nt: TGTGCTAGAGACGCTAGAGGGGCCGTACACCCGAACTATGGCTACACCTTC
abundance: NA
v_gene: TRBV7-7
j_gene: TRBJ1-2
len: 17
d_gene: NA

CDR3aa: CSVVKGVSTEAFF
CDR3nt: TGCAGCGTTGTTAAGGGGGTAAGCACTGAAGCTTTCTTT
abundance: many
v_gene: TRBV29-1
j_gene: TRBJ1-1
len: 13
d_gene: NA

CDR3aa: CSASGLARDEQFF
CDR3nt: TGCAGTGCTAGTGGACTAGCGAGGGATGAGCAGTTCTTC
abundance: NA
v_gene: TRBV20-1
j_gene: TRBJ2-1
len: 13
d_gene: TRBD2

CDR3aa: CATSVAGAGEKLFF
CDR3nt: TGTGCCACCAGTGTCGCGGGGGCTGGTGAAAAACTGTTTTTT
abundance: many
v_gene: TRBV24-1
j_gene: TRBJ1-4
len: 14
d_gene: NA

CDR3aa: CASSPVRTLEETQYF
CDR3nt: TGTGCCAGCAGCCCCGTCCGGACCCTGGAAGAGACCCAGTACTTC
abundance: NA
v_gene: TRBV11-3
j_gene: TRBJ2-5
len: 15
d_gene: NA

CDR3aa: CASSPGTGTGYTF
CDR3nt: TGTGCCAGCAGCCCCGGGACAGGGACTGGCTACACCTTC
abundance: many
v_gene: TRBV7-9
j_gene: TRBJ1-2
len: 13
d_gene: TRBD1

CDR3aa: CASRDLAGEVETQYF
CDR3nt: TGTGCCAGCAGGGACTTAGCGGGAGAGGTTGAGACCCAGTACTTC
abundance: many
v_gene: TRBV7-9
j_gene: TRBJ2-5
len: 15
d_gene: TRBD2

CDR3aa: CASSFSPEYWDPDYEQYF
CDR3nt: TGTGCCAGCAGCTTCTCTCCCGAATACTGGGACCCAGACTACGAGCAGTACTTC
abundance: few
v_gene: TRBV7-2
j_gene: TRBJ2-7
len: 18
d_gene: NA

CDR3aa: CASSYNDPEAAEQYF
CDR3nt: TGTGCCAGCAGTTACAATGACCCAGAAGCCGCCGAGCAGTACTTC
abundance: NA
v_gene: TRBV6-1
j_gene: TRBJ2-7
len: 15
d_gene: NA